The next 17 T cell receptor beta chains were all read from a single sample in a study of T-cell reconstitution after alpha-beta-depleted transplantation in children. Preparation of the TCRbeta library used unique molecular identifiers. TCRdb recomputed calls from the PCR reads with MiXCR, one row per CDR3 protein. The sample carries around 800,000 distinct CDR3 sequences, roughly 15% recorded once. Here the sequenced sample was PBMCs, mostly from graft donor cells, taken 360 days after TCRalphabeta/CD19-depleted stem cell transplant. The origin of the receptors is a male patient under 18 who had a stem cell transplant for acute lymphoblastic leukemia, so the T cells may come from the graft donor.

V gene TRBV5-1 combines with J gene TRBJ1-2; 7 positions agree with TRBD1. This CDR3 has 16 residues. CDR1 is SGHRS, CDR2 YFSETQ, per germline. Germline trimming cut 0 bases from V and 4 bases from J; bases unmatched to any gene: 9. The CDR3 coding sequence is TGCGCCAGCAGCTTGGTCGCAGTTGACAGGGCCTATGGCTACACCTTC. Translation gives CASSLVAVDRAYGYTF.

The gene calls are TRBV7-3 and TRBJ1-5; 8 bases fit TRBD1. Trimming cost V 1 base and J 0 bases; bases outside gene matches: 17. Per germline, CDR1 SGHTA and CDR2 FQGTGA. This CDR3 has 21 residues. The DNA of the CDR3 is TGTGCCAGCAGCTTAATCCATATCCCAGACAGGGGTGGAGGTAGCAATCAGCCCCAGCATTTT. Translating it yields CASSLIHIPDRGGGSNQPQHF.

This clonotype showed up just a few times. V and J are TRBV12-3 or TRBV12-4 and TRBJ2-5; maybe TRBD1 (6 bases). V was trimmed by 8 bases and J by 0 bases, leaving 13 bases between them. There are 14 residues in the CDR3. CDR3 in amino acids: CASWPGTYQETQYF. In nucleotides, the CDR3 is TGTGCCAGCTGGCCGGGGACATACCAAGAGACCCAGTACTTC.

There are a few counts of this clonotype. The rearrangement links TRBV29-1 to TRBJ2-2, with D possibly called TRBD1 or TRBD2 (5 bases each). CDR3 length: 15 amino acids. The ends were cut back, 0 bases at V and 1 base at J, with 9 bases in the middle. Germline CDR1 SQVTM, CDR2 ANQGSEA. Here the CDR3 DNA reads TGCAGCGTTGAAGATGGGGCGGGGAACACCGGGGAGCTGTTTTTT. Encoded protein: CSVEDGAGNTGELFF.

V is TRBV4-1 and J is TRBJ2-3; 7 nucleotides agree with TRBD1. Trimming removed 4 bases from V and 3 bases from J; junction bases left unmatched: 10. The CDR3 has 16 amino acids. Germline lookup yields CDR1 MGHRA and CDR2 YSYEKL. CDR3 in amino acids: CASSPQGGRETDTQYF. In nucleotides, the CDR3 is TGCGCCAGCAGCCCCCAAGGGGGCAGGGAAACAGATACGCAGTATTTT.

The V gene is TRBV4-1, the J gene TRBJ2-3; D is unclear. V lost 0 bases to trimming and J lost 4 bases, with 14 bases between them. Germline assignment: CDR1 MGHRA and CDR2 YSYEKL. This CDR3 has 16 amino acids. CDR3 bases: TGCGCCAGCAGCCAAGATCGAGATGCAGTCGCAGATACGCAGTATTTT. Translating it yields CASSQDRDAVADTQYF.

In this sample, this clonotype turned up a few times. The chain uses TRBV5-1 and TRBJ1-5; 7 nucleotides align to TRBD1. This CDR3 has 16 amino acids. The ends lost 0 bases at V and 5 bases at J; junction bases unmatched: 8. Germline loops: CDR1 SGHRS, CDR2 YFSETQ. The CDR3 DNA reads TGCGCCAGCAGCTTGGGACCTGGACAGGCGTATCAGCCCCAGCATTTT. Protein product: CASSLGPGQAYQPQHF.

CDR3 sequence: CASSPPGQGAGANVLTF. The CDR3 DNA is TGTGCCAGCTCACCACCCGGACAGGGGGCCGGGGCCAACGTCCTGACTTTC. V gene TRBV18 combines with J gene TRBJ2-6, with 11 positions matching TRBD1. The junction had 2 bases not matched to a gene; V was cut back by 0 bases and J by 4 bases. Germline values: CDR1 KGHSH, CDR2 LQKENI. The CDR3 covers 17 residues.

This clonotype has ten or more counts. The chain combines TRBV7-9 with TRBJ2-3; 12 bases agree with TRBD2. V dropped 5 bases and J dropped 1; count of bases not matched to a gene: 7. Germline CDR1 is SEHNR and CDR2 is FQNEAQ (reference sequence). The length of the CDR3 is 17 residues. The CDR3 nucleotides are TGTGCCAGCAGCGGCTTGACTAGCGGGAGTCGCACAGATACGCAGTATTTT. The encoded protein is CASSGLTSGSRTDTQYF.

The chain joins TRBV11-2 to TRBJ2-4, with D possibly matching TRBD2 (6 bases). Germline values: CDR1 SGHAT, CDR2 FQNNGV. With 8 bases removed from V and 1 base from J, the gap between germline ends came to 33 bases. This CDR3 comprises 21 residues. This CDR3 reads CASASVRVPVFSGRAKNIQYF. The DNA for the CDR3 is TGTGCCAGCGCTTCAGTAAGGGTCCCTGTTTTCAGCGGGCGCGCCAAAAACATTCAGTACTTC.

The genes are TRBV25-1 and TRBJ2-2, with unresolved D. The CDR3 is 10 amino acids. V lost 4 bases and J 10 bases, leaving 4 bases between the germline ends. The V gene's germline CDR1 is MGHDK and CDR2 SYGVNS. CDR3 sequence: CASSAAELFF. The CDR3 coding sequence is TGTGCCAGCAGTGCCGCGGAGCTGTTTTTT.

The chain combines TRBV4-1 with TRBJ2-6, with D perhaps TRBD1 (5 bases). Germline V gene lookup returns CDR1 MGHRA and CDR2 YSYEKL. Trimming removed 1 base from V and 0 bases from J, with 13 bases in between. This CDR3 comprises 18 residues. DNA of the CDR3: TGCGCCAGCAGCCAAGGTCAGGGTCTACTCTCTGGGGCCAACGTCCTGACTTTC. Amino acid sequence: CASSQGQGLLSGANVLTF.

Many counts were recorded for this clonotype. The V and J genes are TRBV12-3 or TRBV12-4 and TRBJ2-3; the D gene is possibly TRBD2 (5 bases). Trimming took 1 base from V and 5 from J, leaving 13 bases between them. This CDR3 is built from 15 residues. The CDR3 region is CASSLGGSYGDTQYF. The DNA of the CDR3 is TGTGCCAGCAGTTTAGGAGGGAGTTATGGAGATACGCAGTATTTT.

V is TRBV3-1 and J is TRBJ1-4; D perhaps matches TRBD1 (6 bases). V was cut by 4 bases and J by 8 bases, with 14 bases left in between. CDR3 length: 14 residues. Germline V gene sequence: CDR1 LGHDT, CDR2 YNNKEL (reference sequence). The CDR3 region is CASSRGGGIEKLFF. CDR3 nucleotides: TGTGCCAGCAGCCGAGGGGGGGGAATCGAAAAACTGTTTTTT.

This clonotype was seen more than once but under ten times. The rearrangement uses TRBV12-3 or TRBV12-4 and TRBJ1-1; 9 nucleotides match TRBD1. This CDR3 is 16 amino acids long. The V and J ends lost 6 bases and 4 bases, in that order; junction bases with no gene match: 12. Here the CDR3 reads CASSPGTGKSGTEAFF. CDR3 bases: TGTGCCAGCAGCCCCGGGACAGGGAAGTCCGGCACTGAAGCTTTCTTT.

The gene calls are TRBV5-5 and TRBJ2-1, with 15 bases fitting TRBD2. CDR1 and CDR2 from the germline V gene are SGHKS and YYEKEE (reference sequence). This CDR3 has 16 residues. V trimming: 0 bases; J trimming: 10 bases; junction bases outside the gene matches: 5. CDR3: CASSLASGLAGGEQFF. In nucleotides, the CDR3 is TGTGCCAGCAGCTTGGCCAGCGGACTAGCGGGGGGGGAGCAGTTCTTC.

This clonotype was counted only a few times. The chain joins TRBV5-1 to TRBJ2-3; 9 nucleotides align to TRBD2. Per the germline V gene, CDR1 is SGHRS and CDR2 is YFSETQ. The CDR3 extends over 16 amino acids. V lost 4 bases and J lost 2; bases outside the gene matches: 8. The CDR3 DNA is TGCGCCAGCAGCCTCCGGACTAGCGTCCACACAGATACGCAGTATTTT. Its protein product is CASSLRTSVHTDTQYF.